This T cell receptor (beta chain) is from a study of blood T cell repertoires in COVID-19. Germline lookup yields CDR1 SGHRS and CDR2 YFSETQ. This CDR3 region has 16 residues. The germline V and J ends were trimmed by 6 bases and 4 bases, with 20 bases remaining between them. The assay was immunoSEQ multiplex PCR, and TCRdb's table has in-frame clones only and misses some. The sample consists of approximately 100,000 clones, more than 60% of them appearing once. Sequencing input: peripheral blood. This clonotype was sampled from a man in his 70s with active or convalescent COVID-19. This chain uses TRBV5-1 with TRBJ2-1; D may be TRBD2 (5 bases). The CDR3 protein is CASTSITAASYNEQFF. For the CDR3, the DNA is TGCGCCAGCACCTCAATAACAGCGGCCTCTTACAATGAGCAGTTCTTC.